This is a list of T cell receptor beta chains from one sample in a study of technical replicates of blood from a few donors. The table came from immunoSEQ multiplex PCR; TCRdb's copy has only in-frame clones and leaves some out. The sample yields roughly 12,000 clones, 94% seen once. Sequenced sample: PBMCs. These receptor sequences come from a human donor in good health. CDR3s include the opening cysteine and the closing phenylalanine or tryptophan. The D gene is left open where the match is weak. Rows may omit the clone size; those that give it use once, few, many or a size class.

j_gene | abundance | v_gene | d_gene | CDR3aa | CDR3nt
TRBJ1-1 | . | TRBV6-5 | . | CASRSTTEAFF | TGTGCCAGCAGATCCACAACTGAAGCTTTCTTT
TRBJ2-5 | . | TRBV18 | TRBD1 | CASSARTDRGQETQYF | TGTGCCAGCTCAGCAAGGACCGACAGGGGGCAAGAGACCCAGTACTTC
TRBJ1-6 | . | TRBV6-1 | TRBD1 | CASSPTGGESPLHF | TGTGCCAGCAGCCCGACAGGGGGAGAGTCACCCCTCCACTTT
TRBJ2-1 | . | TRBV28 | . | CASSSTRTVYNEQFF | TGTGCCAGCAGTTCGACCCGGACAGTCTACAATGAGCAGTTCTTC
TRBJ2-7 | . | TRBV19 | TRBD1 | CASSTGQGVYEQYF | TGTGCCAGTAGTACCGGGCAGGGGGTCTACGAGCAGTACTTC
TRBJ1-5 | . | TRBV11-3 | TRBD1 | CASSHRQGTAQPQHF | TGTGCCAGCAGCCACCGACAGGGAACGGCTCAGCCCCAGCATTTT
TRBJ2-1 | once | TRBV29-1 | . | CSVGQVADNEQFF | TGCAGCGTTGGCCAGGTGGCTGACAATGAGCAGTTCTTC
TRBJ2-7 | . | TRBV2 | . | CASSEVGEQYF | TGTGCCAGCAGTGAGGTCGGCGAGCAGTACTTC
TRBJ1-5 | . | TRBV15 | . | CATSRDTYQPQHF | TGTGCCACCAGCAGAGATACTTATCAGCCCCAGCATTTT
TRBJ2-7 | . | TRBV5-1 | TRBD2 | CASSASSGRNYEQYF | TGCGCCAGCAGCGCATCTAGCGGGAGGAACTACGAGCAGTACTTC
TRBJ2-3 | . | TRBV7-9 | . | CASSLLQISTDTQYF | TGTGCCAGCAGCTTACTACAGATTAGCACAGATACGCAGTATTTT
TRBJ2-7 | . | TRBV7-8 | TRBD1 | CASSRDSPSYEQYF | TGTGCCAGCAGCAGGGACAGCCCCTCCTACGAGCAGTACTTC
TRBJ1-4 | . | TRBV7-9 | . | CASSLATSSRYEKLFF | TGTGCCAGCAGCTTAGCTACTTCAAGCCGGTATGAAAAACTGTTTTTT
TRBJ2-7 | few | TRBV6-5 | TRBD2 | CASSYWSSGSREQYF | TGTGCCAGCAGTTACTGGTCTAGCGGGAGTCGCGAGCAGTACTTC
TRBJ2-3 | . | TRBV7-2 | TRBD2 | CASSLLAGGADTQYF | TGTGCCAGCAGCTTACTAGCGGGAGGAGCGGATACGCAGTATTTT
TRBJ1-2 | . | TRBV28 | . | CASSPPHYYGYTF | TGTGCCAGCAGTCCCCCTCACTACTATGGCTACACCTTC
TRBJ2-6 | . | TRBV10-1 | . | CASSEDNSGANVLTF | TGCGCCAGCAGTGAGGACAACTCTGGGGCCAACGTCCTGACTTTC
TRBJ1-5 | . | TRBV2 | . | CASRIDYRNQPQHF | TGTGCCAGCAGGATAGACTATCGTAATCAGCCCCAGCATTTT
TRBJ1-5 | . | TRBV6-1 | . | CASSDLTWQDNQPQHF | TGTGCCAGCAGTGACCTGACCTGGCAGGATAATCAGCCCCAGCATTTT
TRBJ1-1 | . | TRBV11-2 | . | CASSLLGGRRNTEAFF | TGTGCCAGCAGCCTTTTGGGAGGTAGGCGGAACACTGAAGCTTTCTTT
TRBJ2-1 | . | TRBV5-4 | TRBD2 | CASSFSGMGNEQFF | TGTGCCAGCAGCTTTAGCGGGATGGGTAATGAGCAGTTCTTC
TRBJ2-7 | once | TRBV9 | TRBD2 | CASSASTSGDPYEQYF | TGTGCCAGCAGCGCGTCGACTAGCGGGGATCCCTACGAGCAGTACTTC
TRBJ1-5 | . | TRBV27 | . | CASRTGLGGYSNQPQHF | TGTGCCAGCAGAACAGGACTAGGTGGTTATAGCAATCAGCCCCAGCATTTT
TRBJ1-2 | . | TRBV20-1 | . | CSARTVDSYTF | TGCAGTGCTAGGACAGTGGATAGCTACACCTTC
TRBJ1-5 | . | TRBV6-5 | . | CASRGGGAGNQPQHF | TGTGCCAGCAGGGGGGGAGGGGCTGGCAATCAGCCCCAGCATTTT
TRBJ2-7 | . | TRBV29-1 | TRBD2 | CSVEDPGLAGGRIEQYF | TGCAGCGTTGAAGACCCGGGACTAGCGGGAGGGCGAATCGAGCAGTACTTC
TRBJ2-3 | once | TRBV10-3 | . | CAMRGESTDTQYF | TGTGCCATGCGTGGGGAGAGCACAGATACGCAGTATTTT
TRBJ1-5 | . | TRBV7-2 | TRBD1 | CASSFGTGLNQPQHF | TGTGCCAGCAGCTTCGGGACAGGGCTGAATCAGCCCCAGCATTTT
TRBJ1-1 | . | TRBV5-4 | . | CASSVGENTEAFF | TGTGCCAGCAGCGTAGGGGAGAACACTGAAGCTTTCTTT
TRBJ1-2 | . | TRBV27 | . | CASSERGLGHGYTF | TGTGCCAGCAGCGAAAGGGGCCTGGGTCATGGCTACACCTTC
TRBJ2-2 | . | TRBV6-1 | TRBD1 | CASSDTRDRGTGELFF | TGTGCCAGCAGTGACACCCGGGACAGGGGAACCGGGGAGCTGTTTTTT
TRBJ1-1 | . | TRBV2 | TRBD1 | CASSEVAGGNTEAFF | TGTGCCAGCAGTGAAGTGGCAGGGGGCAACACTGAAGCTTTCTTT
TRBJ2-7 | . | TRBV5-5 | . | CASSRSGYEQYF | TGTGCCAGCAGTCGCTCGGGTTACGAGCAGTACTTC
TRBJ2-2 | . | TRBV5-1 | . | CASSLSAAPDTGELFF | TGCGCCAGCAGCTTGTCAGCGGCACCCGACACCGGGGAGCTGTTTTTT
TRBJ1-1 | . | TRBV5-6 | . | CASSLRQNEAFF | TGTGCCAGCAGCTTGAGACAGAATGAAGCTTTCTTT
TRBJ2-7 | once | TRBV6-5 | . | CASSAGNNYEQYF | TGTGCCAGCAGTGCCGGGAATAACTACGAGCAGTACTTC
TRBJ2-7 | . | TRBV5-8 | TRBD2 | CASSLARGGTYEQYF | TGTGCCAGCAGCTTGGCCCGGGGGGGCACCTACGAGCAGTACTTC
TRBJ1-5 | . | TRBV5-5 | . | CASSKVGEQPQHF | TGTGCCAGCAGTAAGGTAGGAGAACAGCCCCAGCATTTT
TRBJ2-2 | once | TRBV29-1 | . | CSVIRAYTGELFF | TGCAGCGTCATCAGGGCCTACACCGGGGAGCTGTTTTTT
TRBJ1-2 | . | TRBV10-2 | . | CASREQGDYGYTF | TGCGCCAGCAGGGAACAGGGTGACTATGGCTACACCTTC
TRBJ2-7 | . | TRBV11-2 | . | CASSLASSDEQYF | TGTGCCAGCAGCTTAGCTAGTTCCGACGAGCAGTACTTC
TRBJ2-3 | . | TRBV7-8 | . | CASNLQYSTGTDTQYF | TGTGCCAGCAACTTACAATACTCAACGGGGACAGATACGCAGTATTTT
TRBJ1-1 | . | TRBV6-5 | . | CASSYSLRAGTEAFF | TGTGCCAGCAGTTACTCGTTGCGGGCGGGGACTGAAGCTTTCTTT
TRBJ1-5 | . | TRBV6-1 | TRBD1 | CASSEHAGGNNQPQHF | TGTGCCAGCAGTGAACACGCAGGGGGCAACAATCAGCCCCAGCATTTT
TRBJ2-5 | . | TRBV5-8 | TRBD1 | CASSLGRGQHQETQYF | TGTGCCAGCAGCTTGGGCCGGGGACAGCACCAAGAGACCCAGTACTTC